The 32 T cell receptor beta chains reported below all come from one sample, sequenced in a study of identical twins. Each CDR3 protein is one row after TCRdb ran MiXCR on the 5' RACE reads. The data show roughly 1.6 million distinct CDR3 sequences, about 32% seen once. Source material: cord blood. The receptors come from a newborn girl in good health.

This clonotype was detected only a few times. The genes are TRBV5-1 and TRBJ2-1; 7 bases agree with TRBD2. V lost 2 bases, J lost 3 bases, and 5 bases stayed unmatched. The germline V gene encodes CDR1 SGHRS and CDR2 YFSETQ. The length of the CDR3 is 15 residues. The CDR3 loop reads CASSFLRGDYNEQFF. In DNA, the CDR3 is TGCGCCAGCAGCTTCCTTCGGGGGGACTACAATGAGCAGTTCTTC.

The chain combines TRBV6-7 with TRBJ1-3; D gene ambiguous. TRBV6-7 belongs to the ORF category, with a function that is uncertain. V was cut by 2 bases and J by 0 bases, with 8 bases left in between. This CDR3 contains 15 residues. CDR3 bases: TGTGCCAGCAGTTACGAGGACGGCTCTGGAAACACCATATATTTT. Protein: CASSYEDGSGNTIYF.

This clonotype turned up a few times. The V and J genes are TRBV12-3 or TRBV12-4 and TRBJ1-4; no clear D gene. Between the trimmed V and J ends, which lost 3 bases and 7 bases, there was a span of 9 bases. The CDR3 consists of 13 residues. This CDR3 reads CASSFNSGEKLFF. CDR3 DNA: TGTGCCAGCAGTTTCAATTCGGGTGAAAAACTGTTTTTT.

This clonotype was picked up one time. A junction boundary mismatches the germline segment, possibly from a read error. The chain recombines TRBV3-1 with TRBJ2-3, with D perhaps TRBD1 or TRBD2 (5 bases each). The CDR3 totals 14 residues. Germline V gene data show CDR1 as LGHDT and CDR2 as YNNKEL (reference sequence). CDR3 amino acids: CAGRDGAGTDTQYF. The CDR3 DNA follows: TGTGCCGGCAGGGATGGAGCGGGCACAGATACGCAGTATTTT.

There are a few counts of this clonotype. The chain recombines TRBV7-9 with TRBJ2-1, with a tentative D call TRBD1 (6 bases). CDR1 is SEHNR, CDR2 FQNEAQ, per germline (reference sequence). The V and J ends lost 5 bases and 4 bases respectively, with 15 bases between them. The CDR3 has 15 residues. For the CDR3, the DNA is TGTGCCAGCAGCCGCCGGGACATAGCATACAATGAGCAGTTCTTC. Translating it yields CASSRRDIAYNEQFF. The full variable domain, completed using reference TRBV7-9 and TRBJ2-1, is DTGVSQNPRHKITKRGQNVTFRCDPISEHNRLYWYRQTLGQGPEFLTYFQNEAQLEKSRLLSDRFSAERPKGSFSTLEIQRTEQGDSAMYLCASSRRDIAYNEQFFGPGTRLTVL.

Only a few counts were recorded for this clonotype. The CDR3, as DNA: TGTGCCAGCAGCTTCGACAGGGTTAATCTCTACGAGCAGTACTTC. Translated: CASSFDRVNLYEQYF. The gene calls are TRBV5-5 and TRBJ2-4; 7 positions match TRBD1. The tail of the sequence fits TRBJ2-7 better, so the J call may be wrong. The CDR3 loop spans 15 amino acids. Germline V lookup: CDR1 SGHKS, CDR2 YYEKEE (reference sequence).

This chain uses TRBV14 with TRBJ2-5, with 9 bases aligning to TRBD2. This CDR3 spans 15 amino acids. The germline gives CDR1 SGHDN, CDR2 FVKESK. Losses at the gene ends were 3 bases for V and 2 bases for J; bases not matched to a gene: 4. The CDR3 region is CASSHPGLAQETQYF. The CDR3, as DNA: TGTGCCAGCAGCCATCCGGGACTAGCTCAAGAGACCCAGTACTTC.

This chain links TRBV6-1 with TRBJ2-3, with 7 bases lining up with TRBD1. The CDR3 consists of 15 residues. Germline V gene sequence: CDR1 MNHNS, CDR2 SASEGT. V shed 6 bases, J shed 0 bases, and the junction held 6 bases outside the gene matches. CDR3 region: CASRGQPTSTDTQYF. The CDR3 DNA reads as TGTGCCAGCAGGGGACAGCCTACTAGCACAGATACGCAGTATTTT.

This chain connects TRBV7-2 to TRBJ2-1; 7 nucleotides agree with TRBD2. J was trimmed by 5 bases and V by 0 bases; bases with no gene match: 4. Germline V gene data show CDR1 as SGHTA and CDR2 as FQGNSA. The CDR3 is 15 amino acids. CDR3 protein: CASSLASGLDNEQFF. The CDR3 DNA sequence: TGTGCCAGCAGCTTAGCTAGCGGGCTTGACAATGAGCAGTTCTTC.

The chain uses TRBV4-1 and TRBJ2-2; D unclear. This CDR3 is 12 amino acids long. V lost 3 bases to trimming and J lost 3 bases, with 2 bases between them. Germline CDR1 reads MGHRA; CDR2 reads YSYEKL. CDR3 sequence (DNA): TGCGCCAGCAGCCACTACACCGGGGAGCTGTTTTTT. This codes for CASSHYTGELFF.

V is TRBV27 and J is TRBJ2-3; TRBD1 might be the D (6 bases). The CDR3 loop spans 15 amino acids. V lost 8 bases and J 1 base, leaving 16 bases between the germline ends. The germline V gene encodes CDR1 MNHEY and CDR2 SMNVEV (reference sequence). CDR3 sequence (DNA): TGTGCCAGCGTAAGGTTCGCAGGGGGCACAGATACGCAGTATTTT. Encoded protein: CASVRFAGGTDTQYF.

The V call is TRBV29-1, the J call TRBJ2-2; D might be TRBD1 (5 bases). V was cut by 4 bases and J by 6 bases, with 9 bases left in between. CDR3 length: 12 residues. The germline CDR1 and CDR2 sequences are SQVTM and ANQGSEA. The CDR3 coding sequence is TGCAGCGTTGTTAAGGGGTCCGGGGAGCTGTTTTTT. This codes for CSVVKGSGELFF.

The CDR3 is CASSYVGDGSDEQYF. The CDR3 DNA sequence: TGTGCCAGCAGTTATGTCGGTGACGGGAGCGACGAGCAGTACTTC. V and J are TRBV6-2 or TRBV6-3 and TRBJ2-7; a possible D gene is TRBD2 (6 bases). CDR3 length equals 15 residues. Per the germline V gene, CDR1 is MNHEY and CDR2 is SVGEGT. V lost 3 bases and J 5 bases, leaving 17 bases between the germline ends.

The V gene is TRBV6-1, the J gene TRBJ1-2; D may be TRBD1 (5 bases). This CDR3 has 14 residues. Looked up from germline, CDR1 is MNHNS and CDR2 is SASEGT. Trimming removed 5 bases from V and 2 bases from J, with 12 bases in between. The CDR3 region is CASSPPRVNYGYTF. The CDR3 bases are TGTGCCAGCAGTCCCCCCAGGGTCAACTATGGCTACACCTTC.

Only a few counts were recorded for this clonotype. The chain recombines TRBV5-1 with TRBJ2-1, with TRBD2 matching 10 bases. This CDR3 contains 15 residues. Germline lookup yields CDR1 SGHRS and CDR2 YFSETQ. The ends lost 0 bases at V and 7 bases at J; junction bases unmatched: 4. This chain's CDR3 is CASSLGASGGNEQFF. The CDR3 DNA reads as TGCGCCAGCAGCTTGGGCGCTAGCGGGGGTAATGAGCAGTTCTTC.

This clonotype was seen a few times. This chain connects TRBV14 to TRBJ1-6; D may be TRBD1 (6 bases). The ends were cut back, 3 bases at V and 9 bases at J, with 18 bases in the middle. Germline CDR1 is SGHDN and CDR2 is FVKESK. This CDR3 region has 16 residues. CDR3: CASSHRRGQISSPLHF. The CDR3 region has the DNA TGTGCCAGCAGCCACAGACGGGGGCAGATAAGTTCACCCCTCCACTTT. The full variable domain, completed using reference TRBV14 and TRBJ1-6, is EAGVTQFPSHSVIEKGQTVTLRCDPISGHDNLYWYRRVMGKEIKFLLHFVKESKQDESGMPNNRFLAERTGGTYSTLKVQPAELEDSGVYFCASSHRRGQISSPLHFGNGTRLTVT.

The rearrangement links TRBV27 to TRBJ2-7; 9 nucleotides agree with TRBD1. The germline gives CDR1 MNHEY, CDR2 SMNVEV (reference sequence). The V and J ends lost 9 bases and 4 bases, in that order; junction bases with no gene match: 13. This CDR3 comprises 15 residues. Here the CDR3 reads CARRLHQGTGYEQYF. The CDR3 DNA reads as TGTGCCAGGAGACTCCATCAAGGGACAGGGTACGAGCAGTACTTC.

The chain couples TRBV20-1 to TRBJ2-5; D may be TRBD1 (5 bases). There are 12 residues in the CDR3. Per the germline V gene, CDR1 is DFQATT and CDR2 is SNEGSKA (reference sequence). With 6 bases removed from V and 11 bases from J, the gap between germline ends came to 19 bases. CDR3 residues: CSAGPSYNEQYF. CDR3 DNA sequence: TGCAGTGCGGGGCCCTCCTACAATGAGCAGTACTTC.

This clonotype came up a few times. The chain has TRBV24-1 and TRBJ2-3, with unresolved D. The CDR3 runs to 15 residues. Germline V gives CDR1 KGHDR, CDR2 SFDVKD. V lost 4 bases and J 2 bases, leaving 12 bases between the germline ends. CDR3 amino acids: CATSDLSKSTDTQYF. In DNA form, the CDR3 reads TGTGCCACCAGTGACCTTTCAAAATCCACAGATACGCAGTATTTT.

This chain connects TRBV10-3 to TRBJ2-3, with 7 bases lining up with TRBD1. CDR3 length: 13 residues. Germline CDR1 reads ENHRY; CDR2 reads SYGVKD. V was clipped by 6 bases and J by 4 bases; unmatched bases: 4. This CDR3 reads CAIRPQGADTQYF. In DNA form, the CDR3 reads TGTGCCATCAGACCTCAGGGGGCAGATACGCAGTATTTT.

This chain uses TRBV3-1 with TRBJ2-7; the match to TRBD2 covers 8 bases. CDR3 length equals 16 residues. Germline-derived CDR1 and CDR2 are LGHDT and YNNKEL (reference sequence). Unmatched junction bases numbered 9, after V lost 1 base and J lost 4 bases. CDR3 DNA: TGTGCCAGCAGCCAAGGCCGGGTAGCGGGGTTATACGAGCAGTACTTC. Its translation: CASSQGRVAGLYEQYF.

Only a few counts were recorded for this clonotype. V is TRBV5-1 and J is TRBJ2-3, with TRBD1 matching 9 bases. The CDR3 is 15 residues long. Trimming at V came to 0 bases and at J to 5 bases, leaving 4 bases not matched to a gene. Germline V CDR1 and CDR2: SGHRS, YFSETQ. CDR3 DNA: TGCGCCAGCAGCTTGGGCCCGACAGGGGGAGATACGCAGTATTTT. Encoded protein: CASSLGPTGGDTQYF.

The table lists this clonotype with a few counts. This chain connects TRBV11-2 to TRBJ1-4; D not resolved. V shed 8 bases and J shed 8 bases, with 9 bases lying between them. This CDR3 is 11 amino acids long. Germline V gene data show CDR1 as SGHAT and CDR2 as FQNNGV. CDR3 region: CASAVGEKLFF. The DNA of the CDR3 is TGTGCCAGCGCCGTTGGGGAAAAACTGTTTTTT.

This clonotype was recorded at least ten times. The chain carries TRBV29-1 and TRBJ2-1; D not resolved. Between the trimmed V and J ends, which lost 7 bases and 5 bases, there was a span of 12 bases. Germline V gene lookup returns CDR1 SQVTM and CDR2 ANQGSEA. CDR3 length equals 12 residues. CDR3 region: CSATDGNNEQFF. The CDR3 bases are TGCAGCGCTACGGACGGAAACAATGAGCAGTTCTTC.

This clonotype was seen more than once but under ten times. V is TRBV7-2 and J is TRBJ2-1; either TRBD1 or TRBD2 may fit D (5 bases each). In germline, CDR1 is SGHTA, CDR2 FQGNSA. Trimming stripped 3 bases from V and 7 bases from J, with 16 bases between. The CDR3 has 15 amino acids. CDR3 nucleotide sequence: TGTGCCAGCAGCTTCCAGTGGGGGTTGGGGAATGAGCAGTTCTTC. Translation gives CASSFQWGLGNEQFF.

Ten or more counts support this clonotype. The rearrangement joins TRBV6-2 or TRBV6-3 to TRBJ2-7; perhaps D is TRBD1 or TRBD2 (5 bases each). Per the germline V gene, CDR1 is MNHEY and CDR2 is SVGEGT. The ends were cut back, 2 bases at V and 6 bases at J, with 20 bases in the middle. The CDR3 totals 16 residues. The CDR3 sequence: CASSYRIRDVGLEQYF. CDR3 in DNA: TGTGCCAGCAGTTACCGCATCCGGGACGTCGGCCTCGAGCAGTACTTC.

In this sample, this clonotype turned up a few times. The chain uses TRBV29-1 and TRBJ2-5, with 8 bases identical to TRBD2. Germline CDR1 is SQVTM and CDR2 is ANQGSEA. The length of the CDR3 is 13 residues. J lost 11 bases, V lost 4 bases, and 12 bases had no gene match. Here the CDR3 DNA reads TGCAGCGTTGTCGGCGGGGGGTACAATGAGCAGTACTTC. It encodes CSVVGGGYNEQYF.

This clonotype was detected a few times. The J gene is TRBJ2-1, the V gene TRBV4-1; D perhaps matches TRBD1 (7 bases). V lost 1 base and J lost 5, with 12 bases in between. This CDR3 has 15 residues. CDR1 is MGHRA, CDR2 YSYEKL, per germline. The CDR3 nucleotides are TGCGCCAGCAGCCAAGGTGCCAGGGGGGACAATGAGCAGTTCTTC. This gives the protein CASSQGARGDNEQFF.

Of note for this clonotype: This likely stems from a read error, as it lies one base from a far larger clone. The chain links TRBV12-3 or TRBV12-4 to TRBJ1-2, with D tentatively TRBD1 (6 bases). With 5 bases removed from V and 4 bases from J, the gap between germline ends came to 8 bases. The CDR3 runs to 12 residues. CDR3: CASSGQRYGYTF. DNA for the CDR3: TGTGCCAGCAGTGGACAGCGCTATGGCTACACCTTC.

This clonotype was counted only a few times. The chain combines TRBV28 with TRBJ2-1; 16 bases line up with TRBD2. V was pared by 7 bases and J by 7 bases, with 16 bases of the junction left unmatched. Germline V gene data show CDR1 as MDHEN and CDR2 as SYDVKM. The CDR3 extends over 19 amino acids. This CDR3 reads CASTPTGTSGRASQNEQFF. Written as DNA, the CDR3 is TGTGCCAGCACTCCGACCGGGACTAGCGGGAGGGCCAGTCAAAATGAGCAGTTCTTC.

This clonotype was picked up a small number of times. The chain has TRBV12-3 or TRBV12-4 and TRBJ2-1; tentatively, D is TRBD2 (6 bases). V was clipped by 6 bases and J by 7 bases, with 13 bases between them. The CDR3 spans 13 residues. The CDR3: CASSRGETNEQFF. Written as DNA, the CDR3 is TGTGCCAGCAGCCGCGGGGAGACAAATGAGCAGTTCTTC.

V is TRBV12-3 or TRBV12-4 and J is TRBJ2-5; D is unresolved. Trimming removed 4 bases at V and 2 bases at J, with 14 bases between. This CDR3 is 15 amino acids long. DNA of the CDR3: TGTGCCAGCAGTTCCCGAGGCCTGTTGCAAGAGACCCAGTACTTC. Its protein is CASSSRGLLQETQYF.